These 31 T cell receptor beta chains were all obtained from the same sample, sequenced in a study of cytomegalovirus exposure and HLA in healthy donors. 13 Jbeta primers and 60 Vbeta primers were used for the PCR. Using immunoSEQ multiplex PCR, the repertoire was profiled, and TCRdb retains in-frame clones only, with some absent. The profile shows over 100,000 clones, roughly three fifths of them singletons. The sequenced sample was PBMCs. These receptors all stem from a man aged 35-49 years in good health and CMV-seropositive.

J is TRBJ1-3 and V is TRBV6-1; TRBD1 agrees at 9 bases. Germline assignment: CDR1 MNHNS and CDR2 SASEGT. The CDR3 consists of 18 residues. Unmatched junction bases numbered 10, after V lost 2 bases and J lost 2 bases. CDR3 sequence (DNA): TGTGCCAGCAGTGAATTGGGGACAGGGAGGTCTCCTGGAAACACCATATATTTT. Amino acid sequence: CASSELGTGRSPGNTIYF.

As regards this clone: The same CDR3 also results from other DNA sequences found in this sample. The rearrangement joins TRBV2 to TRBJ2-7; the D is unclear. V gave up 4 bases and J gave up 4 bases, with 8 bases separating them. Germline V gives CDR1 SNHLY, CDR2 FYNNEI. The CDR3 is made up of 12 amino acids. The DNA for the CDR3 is TGTGCCAGCAGTGTTCGAGGTTACGAGCAGTACTTC. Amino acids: CASSVRGYEQYF. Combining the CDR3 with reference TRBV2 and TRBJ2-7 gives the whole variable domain EPEVTQTPSHQVTQMGQEVILRCVPISNHLYFYWYRQILGQKVEFLVSFYNNEISEKSEIFDDQFSVERPDGSNFTLKIRSTKLEDSAMYFCASSVRGYEQYFGPGTRLTVT.

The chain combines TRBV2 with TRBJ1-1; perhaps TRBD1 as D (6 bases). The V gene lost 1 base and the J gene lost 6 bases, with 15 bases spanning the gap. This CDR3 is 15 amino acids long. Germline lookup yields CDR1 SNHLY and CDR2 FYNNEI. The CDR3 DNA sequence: TGTGCCAGCAGTGAAGTTCGTACAGGGAGCCCTGAAGCTTTCTTT. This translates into CASSEVRTGSPEAFF.

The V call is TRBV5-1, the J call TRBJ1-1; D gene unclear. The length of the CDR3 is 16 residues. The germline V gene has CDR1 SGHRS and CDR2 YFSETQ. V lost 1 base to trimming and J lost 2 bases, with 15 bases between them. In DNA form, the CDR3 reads TGCGCCAGCAGCTTGAACCCAGGCCCTCTAAACACTGAAGCTTTCTTT. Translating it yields CASSLNPGPLNTEAFF. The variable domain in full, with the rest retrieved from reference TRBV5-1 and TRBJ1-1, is KAGVTQTPRYLIKTRGQQVTLSCSPISGHRSVSWYQQTPGQGLQFLFEYFSETQRNKGNFPGRFSGRQFSNSRSEMNVSTLELGDSALYLCASSLNPGPLNTEAFFGQGTRLTVV.

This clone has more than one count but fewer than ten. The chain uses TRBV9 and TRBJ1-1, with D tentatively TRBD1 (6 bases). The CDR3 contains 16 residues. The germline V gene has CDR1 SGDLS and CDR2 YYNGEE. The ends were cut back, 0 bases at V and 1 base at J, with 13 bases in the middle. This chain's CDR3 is CASSVVAGAPNTEAFF. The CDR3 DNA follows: TGTGCCAGCAGCGTAGTGGCAGGGGCACCGAACACTGAAGCTTTCTTT.

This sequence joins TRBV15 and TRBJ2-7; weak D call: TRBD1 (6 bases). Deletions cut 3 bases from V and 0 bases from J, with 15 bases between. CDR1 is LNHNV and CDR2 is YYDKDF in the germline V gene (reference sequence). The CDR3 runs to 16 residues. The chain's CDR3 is CATSRSTGTRSYEQYF. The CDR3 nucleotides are TGTGCCACCAGCAGGAGTACCGGGACACGCTCCTACGAGCAGTACTTC.

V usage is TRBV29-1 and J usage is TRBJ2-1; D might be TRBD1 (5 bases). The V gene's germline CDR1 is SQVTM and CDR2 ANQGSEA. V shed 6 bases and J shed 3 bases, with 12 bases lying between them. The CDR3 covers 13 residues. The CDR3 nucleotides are TGCAGCGTATCTGCGGACAACTACAATGAGCAGTTCTTC. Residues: CSVSADNYNEQFF.

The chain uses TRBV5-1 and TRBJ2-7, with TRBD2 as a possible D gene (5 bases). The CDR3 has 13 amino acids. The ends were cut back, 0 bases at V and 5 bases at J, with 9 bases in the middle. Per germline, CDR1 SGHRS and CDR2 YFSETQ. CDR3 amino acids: CASSLAGNDEQYF. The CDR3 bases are TGCGCCAGCAGCTTGGCGGGGAACGACGAGCAGTACTTC.

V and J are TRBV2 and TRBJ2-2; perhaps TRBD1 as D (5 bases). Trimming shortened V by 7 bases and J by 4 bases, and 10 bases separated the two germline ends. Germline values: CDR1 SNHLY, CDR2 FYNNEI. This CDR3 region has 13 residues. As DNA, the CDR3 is TGTGCCAGCACCCGCGACAGCACCGGGGAGCTGTTTTTT. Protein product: CASTRDSTGELFF. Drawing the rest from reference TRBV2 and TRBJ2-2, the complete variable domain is EPEVTQTPSHQVTQMGQEVILRCVPISNHLYFYWYRQILGQKVEFLVSFYNNEISEKSEIFDDQFSVERPDGSNFTLKIRSTKLEDSAMYFCASTRDSTGELFFGEGSRLTVL.

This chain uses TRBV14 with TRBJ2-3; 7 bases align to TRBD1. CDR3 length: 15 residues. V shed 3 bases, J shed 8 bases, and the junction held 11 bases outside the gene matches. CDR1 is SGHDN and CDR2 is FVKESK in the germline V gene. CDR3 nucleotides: TGTGCCAGCAGCCACACGGACAGGTTTGTGGGTACGCAGTATTTT. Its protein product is CASSHTDRFVGTQYF.

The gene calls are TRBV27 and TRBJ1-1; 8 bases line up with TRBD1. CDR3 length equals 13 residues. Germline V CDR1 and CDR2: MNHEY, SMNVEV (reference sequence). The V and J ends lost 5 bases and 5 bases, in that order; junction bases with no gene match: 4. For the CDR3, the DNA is TGTGCCAGCAGTCTACAGGGGGGAACTGAAGCTTTCTTT. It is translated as CASSLQGGTEAFF.

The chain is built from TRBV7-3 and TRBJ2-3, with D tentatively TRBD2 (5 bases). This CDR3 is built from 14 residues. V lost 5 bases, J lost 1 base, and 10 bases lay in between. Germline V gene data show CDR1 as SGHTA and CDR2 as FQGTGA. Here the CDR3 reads CASSTQAGTDTQYF. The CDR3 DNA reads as TGTGCCAGCAGCACACAAGCGGGCACAGATACGCAGTATTTT.

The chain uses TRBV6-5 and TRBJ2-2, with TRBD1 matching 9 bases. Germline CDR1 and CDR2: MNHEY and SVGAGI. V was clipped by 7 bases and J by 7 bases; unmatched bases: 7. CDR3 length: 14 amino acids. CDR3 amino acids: CASTRTGDFGELFF. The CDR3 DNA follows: TGTGCCAGCACCAGGACAGGGGATTTCGGGGAGCTGTTTTTT.

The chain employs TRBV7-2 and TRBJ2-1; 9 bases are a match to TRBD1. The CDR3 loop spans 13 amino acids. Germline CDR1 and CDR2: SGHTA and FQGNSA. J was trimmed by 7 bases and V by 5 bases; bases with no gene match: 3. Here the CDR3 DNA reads TGTGCCAGCAGCGCGGACAGGGGAAATGAGCAGTTCTTC. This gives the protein CASSADRGNEQFF.

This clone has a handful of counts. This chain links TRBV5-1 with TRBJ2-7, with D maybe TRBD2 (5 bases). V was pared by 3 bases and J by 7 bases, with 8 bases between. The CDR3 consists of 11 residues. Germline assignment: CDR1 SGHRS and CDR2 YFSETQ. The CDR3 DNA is TGCGCCAGCAGCTCCGCGGGTGAGCAGTACTTC. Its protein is CASSSAGEQYF.

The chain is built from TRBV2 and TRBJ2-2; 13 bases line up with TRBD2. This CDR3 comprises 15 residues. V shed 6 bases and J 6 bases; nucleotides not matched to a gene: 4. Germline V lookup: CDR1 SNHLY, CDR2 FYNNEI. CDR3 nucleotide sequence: TGTGCCAGCAGCCCGACTAGCGGGAGGCCCGGGGAGCTGTTTTTT. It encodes CASSPTSGRPGELFF.

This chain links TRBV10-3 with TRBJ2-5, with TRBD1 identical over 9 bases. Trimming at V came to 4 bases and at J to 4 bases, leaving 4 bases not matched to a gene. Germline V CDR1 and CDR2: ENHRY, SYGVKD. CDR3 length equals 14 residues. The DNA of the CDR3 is TGTGCCATCAGTGCGGGACAGGGATTAGAGACCCAGTACTTC. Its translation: CAISAGQGLETQYF.

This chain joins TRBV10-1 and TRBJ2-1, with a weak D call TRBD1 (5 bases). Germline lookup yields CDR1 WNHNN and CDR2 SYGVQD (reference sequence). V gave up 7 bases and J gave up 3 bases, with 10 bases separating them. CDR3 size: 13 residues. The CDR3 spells CASNPQGYNEQFF. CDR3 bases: TGCGCCAGCAATCCCCAGGGCTACAATGAGCAGTTCTTC.

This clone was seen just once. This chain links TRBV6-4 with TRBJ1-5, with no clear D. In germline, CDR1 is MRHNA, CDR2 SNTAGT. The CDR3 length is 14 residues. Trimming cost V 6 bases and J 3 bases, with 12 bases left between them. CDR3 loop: CASRLTQVNQPQHF. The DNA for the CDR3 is TGTGCCAGCAGACTGACCCAGGTCAATCAGCCCCAGCATTTT.

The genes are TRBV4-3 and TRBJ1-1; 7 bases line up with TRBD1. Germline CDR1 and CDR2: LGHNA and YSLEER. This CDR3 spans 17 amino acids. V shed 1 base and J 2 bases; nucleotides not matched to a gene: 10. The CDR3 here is CASSQGAGGTVNTEAFF. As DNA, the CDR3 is TGCGCCAGCAGCCAAGGCGCTGGCGGGACAGTCAACACTGAAGCTTTCTTT.

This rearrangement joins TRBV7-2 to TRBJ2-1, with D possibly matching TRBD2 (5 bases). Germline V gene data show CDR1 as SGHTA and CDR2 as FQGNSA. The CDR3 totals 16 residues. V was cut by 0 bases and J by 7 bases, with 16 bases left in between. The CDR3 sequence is CASSLAGSSGWNEQFF. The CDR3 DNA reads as TGTGCCAGCAGCTTAGCGGGCTCCTCGGGGTGGAATGAGCAGTTCTTC.

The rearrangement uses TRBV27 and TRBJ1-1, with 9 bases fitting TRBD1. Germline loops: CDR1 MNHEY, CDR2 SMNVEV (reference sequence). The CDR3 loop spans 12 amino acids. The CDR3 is CASTGGRGEAFF. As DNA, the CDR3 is TGTGCTTCGACAGGGGGGAGGGGTGAAGCTTTCTTT.

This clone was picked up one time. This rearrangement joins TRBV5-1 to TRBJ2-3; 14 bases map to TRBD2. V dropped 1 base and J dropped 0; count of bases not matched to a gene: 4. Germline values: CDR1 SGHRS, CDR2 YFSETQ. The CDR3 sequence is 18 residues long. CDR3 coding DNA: TGCGCCAGCAGCTTGAGGGGGACTAGCGGGGGTAGCACAGATACGCAGTATTTT. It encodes CASSLRGTSGGSTDTQYF.

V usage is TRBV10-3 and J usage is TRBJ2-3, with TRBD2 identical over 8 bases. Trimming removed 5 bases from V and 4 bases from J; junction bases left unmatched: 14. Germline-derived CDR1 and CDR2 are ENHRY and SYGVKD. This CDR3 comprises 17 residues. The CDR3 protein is CAISSTPRGAIADTQYF. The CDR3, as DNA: TGTGCCATCAGTTCAACCCCGCGGGGGGCAATTGCAGATACGCAGTATTTT.

CDR3: CASSLGQQETQYF. The CDR3 bases are TGCGCCAGCAGCTTGGGACAGCAAGAGACCCAGTACTTC. The J gene is TRBJ2-5, the V gene TRBV5-1; TRBD1 is a possible D gene (5 bases). The CDR3 runs 13 residues. Germline V gene data show CDR1 as SGHRS and CDR2 as YFSETQ. Trimming stripped 0 bases from V and 2 bases from J, with 5 bases between.

CDR3 loop: CASSITGEVANTEAFF. CDR3 DNA sequence: TGTGCCAGTAGTATCACAGGGGAGGTGGCGAACACTGAAGCTTTCTTT. This chain joins TRBV19 and TRBJ1-1; TRBD1 matches 7 bases. Germline assignment: CDR1 LNHDA and CDR2 SQIVND (reference sequence). V was pared by 3 bases and J by 1 base, with 8 bases of the junction left unmatched. This CDR3 is built from 16 residues.

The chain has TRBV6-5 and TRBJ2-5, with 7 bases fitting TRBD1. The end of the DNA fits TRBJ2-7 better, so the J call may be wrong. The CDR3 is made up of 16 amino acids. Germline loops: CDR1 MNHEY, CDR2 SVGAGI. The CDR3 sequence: CASSYSYGTASYEQYF. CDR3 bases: TGTGCCAGCAGTTACTCTTACGGGACAGCGTCTTACGAGCAGTACTTC.

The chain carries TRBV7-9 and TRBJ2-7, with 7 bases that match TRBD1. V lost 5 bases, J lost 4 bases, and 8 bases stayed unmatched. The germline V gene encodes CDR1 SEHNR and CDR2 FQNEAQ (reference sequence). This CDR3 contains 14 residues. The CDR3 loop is CASSVGTADYEQYF. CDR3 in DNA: TGTGCCAGCAGCGTCGGGACAGCAGATTACGAGCAGTACTTC.

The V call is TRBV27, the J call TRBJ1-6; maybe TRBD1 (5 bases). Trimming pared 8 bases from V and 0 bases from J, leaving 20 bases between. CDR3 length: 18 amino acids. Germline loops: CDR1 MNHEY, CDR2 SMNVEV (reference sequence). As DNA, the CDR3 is TGTGCCAGCGCCAGGCAGGGCGGTTATAGCTCCTATAATTCACCCCTCCACTTT. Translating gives CASARQGGYSSYNSPLHF.

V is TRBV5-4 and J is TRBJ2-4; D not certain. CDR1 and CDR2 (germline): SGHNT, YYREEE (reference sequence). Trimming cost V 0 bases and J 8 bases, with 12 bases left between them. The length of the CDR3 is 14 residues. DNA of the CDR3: TGTGCCAGCAGCTTGGTGGCCGAACGGGACATTCAGTACTTC. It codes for CASSLVAERDIQYF.

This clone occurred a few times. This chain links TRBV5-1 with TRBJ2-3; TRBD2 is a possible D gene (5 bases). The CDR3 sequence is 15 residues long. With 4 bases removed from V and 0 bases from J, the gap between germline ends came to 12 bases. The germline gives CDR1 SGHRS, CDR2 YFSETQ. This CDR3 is CASSPSLASTDTQYF. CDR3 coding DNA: TGCGCCAGCAGCCCTTCCTTAGCGAGCACAGATACGCAGTATTTT.